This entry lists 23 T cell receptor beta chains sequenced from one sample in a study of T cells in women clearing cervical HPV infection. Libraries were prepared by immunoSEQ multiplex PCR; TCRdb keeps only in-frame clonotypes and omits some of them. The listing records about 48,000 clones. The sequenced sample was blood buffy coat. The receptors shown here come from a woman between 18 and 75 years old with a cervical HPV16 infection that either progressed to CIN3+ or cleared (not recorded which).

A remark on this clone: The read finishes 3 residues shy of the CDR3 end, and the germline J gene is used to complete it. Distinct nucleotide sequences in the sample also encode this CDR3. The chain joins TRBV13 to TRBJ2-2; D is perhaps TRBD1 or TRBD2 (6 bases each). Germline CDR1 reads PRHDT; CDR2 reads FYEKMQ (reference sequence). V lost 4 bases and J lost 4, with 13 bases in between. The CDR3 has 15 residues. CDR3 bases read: TGTGCCAGCAGCTCAACAGGAGGGGGCACCGGGGAG. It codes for CASSSTGGGTGE. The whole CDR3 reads CASSSTGGGTGELFF. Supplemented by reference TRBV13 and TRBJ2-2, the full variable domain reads AAGVIQSPRHLIKEKRETATLKCYPIPRHDTVYWYQQGPGQDPQFLISFYEKMQSDKGSIPDRFSAQQFSDYHSELNMSSLELGDSALYFCASSSTGGGTGELFFGEGSRLTVL.

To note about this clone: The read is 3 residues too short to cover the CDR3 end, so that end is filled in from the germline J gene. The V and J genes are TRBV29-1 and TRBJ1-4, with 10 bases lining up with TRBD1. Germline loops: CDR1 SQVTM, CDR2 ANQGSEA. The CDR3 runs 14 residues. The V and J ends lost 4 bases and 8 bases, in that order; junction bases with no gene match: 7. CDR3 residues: CSVVGTGAGEKLFF. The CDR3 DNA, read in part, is TGCAGCGTTGTGGGGACAGGGGCGGGGGAAAAA.

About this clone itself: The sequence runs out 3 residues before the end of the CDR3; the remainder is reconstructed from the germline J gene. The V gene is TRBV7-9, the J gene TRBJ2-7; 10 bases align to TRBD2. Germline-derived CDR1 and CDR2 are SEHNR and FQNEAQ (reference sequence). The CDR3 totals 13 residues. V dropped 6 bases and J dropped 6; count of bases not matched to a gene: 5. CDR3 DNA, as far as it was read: TGTGCCAGCAGTCTAGCGGGAGAGAGCGAG. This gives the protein CASSLAGESE. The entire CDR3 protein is CASSLAGESEQYF. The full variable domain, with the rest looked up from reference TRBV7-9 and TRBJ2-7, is DTGVSQNPRHKITKRGQNVTFRCDPISEHNRLYWYRQTLGQGPEFLTYFQNEAQLEKSRLLSDRFSAERPKGSFSTLEIQRTEQGDSAMYLCASSLAGESEQYFGPGTRLTVT.

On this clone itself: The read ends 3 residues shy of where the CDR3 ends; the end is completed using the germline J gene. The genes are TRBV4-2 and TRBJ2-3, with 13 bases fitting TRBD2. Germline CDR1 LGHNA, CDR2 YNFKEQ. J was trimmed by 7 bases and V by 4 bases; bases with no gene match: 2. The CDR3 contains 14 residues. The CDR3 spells CASSPGTSGNTQYF. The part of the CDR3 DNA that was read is TGTGCCAGCAGCCCTGGGACTAGCGGGAATACG.

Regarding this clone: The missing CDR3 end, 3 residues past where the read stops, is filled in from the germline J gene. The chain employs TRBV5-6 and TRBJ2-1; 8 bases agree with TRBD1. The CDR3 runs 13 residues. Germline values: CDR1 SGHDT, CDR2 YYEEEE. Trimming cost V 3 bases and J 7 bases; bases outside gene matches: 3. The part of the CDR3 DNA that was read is TGTGCCAGCAGCTCCAGGGGGCGAAATGAG. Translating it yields CASSSRGRNE. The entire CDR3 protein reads CASSSRGRNEQFF.

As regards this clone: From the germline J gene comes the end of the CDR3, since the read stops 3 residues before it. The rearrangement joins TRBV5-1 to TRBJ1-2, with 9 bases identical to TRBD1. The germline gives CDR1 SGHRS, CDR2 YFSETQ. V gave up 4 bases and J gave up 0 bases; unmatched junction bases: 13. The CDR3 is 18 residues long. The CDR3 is CASSERPGTGMPNYGYTF. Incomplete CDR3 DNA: TGCGCCAGCAGCGAACGTCCCGGGACAGGGATGCCTAACTATGGC.

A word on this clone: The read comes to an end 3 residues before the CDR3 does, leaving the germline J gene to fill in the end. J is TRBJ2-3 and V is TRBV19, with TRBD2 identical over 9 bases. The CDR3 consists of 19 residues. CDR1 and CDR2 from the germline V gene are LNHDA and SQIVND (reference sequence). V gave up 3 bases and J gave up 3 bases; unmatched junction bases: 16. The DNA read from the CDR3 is TGTGCCAGTAGTATCCCCCGCGGTGGGCGGGGGGGCCAGACAGATACG. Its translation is CASSIPRGGRGGQTDT. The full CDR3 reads CASSIPRGGRGGQTDTQYF.

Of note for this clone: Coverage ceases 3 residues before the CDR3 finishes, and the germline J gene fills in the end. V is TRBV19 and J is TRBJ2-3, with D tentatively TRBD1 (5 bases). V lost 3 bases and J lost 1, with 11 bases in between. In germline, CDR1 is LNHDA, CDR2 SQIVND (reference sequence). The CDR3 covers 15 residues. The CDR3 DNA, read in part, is TGTGCCAGTAGTATCCAGGGTTCAGGCACAGATACG. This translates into CASSIQGSGTDT. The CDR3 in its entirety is CASSIQGSGTDTQYF.

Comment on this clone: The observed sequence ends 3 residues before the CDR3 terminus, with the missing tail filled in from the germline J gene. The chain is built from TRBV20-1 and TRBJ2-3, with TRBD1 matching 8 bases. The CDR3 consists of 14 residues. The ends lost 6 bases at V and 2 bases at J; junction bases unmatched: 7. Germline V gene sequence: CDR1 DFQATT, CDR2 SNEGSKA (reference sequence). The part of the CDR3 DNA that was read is TGCAGTGCCCGGGACAGGCCATCCACAGATACG. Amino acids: CSARDRPSTDT. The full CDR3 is CSARDRPSTDTQYF.

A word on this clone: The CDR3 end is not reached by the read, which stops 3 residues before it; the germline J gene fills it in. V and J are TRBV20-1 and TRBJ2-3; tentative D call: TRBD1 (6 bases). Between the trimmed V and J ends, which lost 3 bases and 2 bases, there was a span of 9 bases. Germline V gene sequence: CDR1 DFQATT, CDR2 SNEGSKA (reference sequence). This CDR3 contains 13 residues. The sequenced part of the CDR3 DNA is TGCAGTGCTAGGTGGGACAACACAGATACG. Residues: CSARWDNTDT. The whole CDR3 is CSARWDNTDTQYF.

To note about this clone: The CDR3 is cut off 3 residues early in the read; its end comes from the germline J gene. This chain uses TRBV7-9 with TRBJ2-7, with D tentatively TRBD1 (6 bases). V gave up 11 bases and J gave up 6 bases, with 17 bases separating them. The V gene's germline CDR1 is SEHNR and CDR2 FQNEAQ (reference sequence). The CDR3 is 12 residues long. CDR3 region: CASQGGPSEQYF. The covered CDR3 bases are TGTGCCTCACAGGGCGGGCCGTCCGAG.

The CDR3 sequence: CASSLGTTAEQFF. The sequenced CDR3 bases are TGCGCCAGCAGCTTGGGGACTACAGCTGAG. The rearrangement joins TRBV5-1 to TRBJ2-1; D is perhaps TRBD2 (6 bases). The read ends 3 residues before the CDR3 terminus; that terminus is restored from the germline J gene. The germline gives CDR1 SGHRS, CDR2 YFSETQ. V was clipped by 0 bases and J by 9 bases, with 10 bases between them. The CDR3 contains 13 residues.

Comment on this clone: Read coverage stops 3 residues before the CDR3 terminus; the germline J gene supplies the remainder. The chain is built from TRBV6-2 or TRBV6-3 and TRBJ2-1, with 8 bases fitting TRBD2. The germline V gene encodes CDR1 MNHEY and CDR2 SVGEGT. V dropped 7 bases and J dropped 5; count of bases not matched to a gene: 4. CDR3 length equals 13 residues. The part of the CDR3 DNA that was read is TGTGCCAGCAAGAACGGGGGGGACAATGAG. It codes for CASKNGGDNE. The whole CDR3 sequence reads CASKNGGDNEQFF.

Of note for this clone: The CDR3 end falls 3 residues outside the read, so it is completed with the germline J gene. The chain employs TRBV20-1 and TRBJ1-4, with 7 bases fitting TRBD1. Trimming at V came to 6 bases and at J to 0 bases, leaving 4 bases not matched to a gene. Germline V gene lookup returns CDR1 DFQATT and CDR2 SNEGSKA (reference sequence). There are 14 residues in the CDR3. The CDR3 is CSAADRATNEKLFF. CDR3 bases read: TGCAGTGCAGCCGACAGGGCAACTAATGAAAAA.

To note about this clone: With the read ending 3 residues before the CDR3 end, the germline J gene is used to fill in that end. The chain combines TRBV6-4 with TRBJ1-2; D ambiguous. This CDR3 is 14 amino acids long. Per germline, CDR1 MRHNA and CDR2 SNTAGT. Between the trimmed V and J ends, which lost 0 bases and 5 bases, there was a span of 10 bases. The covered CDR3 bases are TGTGCCAGCAGTGACTCGGCGGGGATTTATGGC. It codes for CASSDSAGIYG. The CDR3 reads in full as CASSDSAGIYGYTF.

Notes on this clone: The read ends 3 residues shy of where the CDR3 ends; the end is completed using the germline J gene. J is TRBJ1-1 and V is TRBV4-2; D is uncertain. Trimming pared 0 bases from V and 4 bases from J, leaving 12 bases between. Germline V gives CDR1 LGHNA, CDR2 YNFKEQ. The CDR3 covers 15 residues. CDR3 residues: CASSQEGPIITEAFF. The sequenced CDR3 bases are TGTGCCAGCAGCCAAGAAGGGCCAATTATCACTGAA.

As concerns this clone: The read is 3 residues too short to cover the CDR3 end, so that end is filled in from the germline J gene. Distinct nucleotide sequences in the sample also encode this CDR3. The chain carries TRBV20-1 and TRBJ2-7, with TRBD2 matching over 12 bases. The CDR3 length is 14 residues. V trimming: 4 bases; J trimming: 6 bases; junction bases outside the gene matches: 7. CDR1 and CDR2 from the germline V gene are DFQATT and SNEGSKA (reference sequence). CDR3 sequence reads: CSATGLAGLVEQYF. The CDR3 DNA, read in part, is TGCAGTGCTACCGGACTAGCGGGATTGGTCGAG.

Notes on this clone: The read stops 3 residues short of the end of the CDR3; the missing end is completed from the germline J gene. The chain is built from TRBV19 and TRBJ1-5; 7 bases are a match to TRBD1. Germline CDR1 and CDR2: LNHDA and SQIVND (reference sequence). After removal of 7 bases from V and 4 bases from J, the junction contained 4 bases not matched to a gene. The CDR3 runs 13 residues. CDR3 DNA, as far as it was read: TGTGCCAGTAATCGACAGGGAAATCAGCCC. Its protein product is CASNRQGNQP. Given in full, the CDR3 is CASNRQGNQPQHF.

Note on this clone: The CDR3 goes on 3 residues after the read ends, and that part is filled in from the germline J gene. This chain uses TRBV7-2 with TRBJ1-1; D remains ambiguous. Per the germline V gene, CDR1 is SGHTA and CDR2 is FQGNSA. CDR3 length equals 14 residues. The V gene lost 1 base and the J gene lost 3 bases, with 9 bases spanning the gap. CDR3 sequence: CASSLGALYTEAFF. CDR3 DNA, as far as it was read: TGTGCCAGCAGCTTAGGGGCTTTGTACACTGAA. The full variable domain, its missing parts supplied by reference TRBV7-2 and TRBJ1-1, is GAGVSQSPSNKVTEKGKDVELRCDPISGHTALYWYRQSLGQGLEFLIYFQGNSAPDKSGLPSDRFSAERTGGSVSTLTIQRTQQEDSAVYLCASSLGALYTEAFFGQGTRLTVV.

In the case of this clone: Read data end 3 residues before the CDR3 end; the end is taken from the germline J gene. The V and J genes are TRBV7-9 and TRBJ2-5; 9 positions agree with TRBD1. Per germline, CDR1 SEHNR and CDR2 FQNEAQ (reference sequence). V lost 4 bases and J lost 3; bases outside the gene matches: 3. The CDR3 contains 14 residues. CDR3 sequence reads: CASSSRTGEETQYF. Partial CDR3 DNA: TGTGCCAGCAGCTCGCGGACAGGGGAAGAGACC. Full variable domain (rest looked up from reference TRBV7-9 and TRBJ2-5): DTGVSQNPRHKITKRGQNVTFRCDPISEHNRLYWYRQTLGQGPEFLTYFQNEAQLEKSRLLSDRFSAERPKGSFSTLEIQRTEQGDSAMYLCASSSRTGEETQYFGPGTRLLVL.

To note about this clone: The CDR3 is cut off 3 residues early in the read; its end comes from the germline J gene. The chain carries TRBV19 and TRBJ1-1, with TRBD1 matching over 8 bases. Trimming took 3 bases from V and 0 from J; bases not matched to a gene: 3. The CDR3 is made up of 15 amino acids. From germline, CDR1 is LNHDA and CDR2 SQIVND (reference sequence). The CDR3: CASSMQGAMNTEAFF. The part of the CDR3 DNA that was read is TGTGCCAGTAGTATGCAGGGGGCCATGAACACTGAA. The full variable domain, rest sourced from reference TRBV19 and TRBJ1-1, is DGGITQSPKYLFRKEGQNVTLSCEQNLNHDAMYWYRQDPGQGLRLIYYSQIVNDFQKGDIAEGYSVSREKKESFPLTVTSAQKNPTAFYLCASSMQGAMNTEAFFGQGTRLTVV.

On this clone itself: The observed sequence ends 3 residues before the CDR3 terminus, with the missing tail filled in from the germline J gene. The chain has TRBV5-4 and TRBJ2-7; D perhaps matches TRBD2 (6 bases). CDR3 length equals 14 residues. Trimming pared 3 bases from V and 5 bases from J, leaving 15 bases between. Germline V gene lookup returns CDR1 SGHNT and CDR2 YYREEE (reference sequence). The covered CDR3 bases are TGTGCCAGCAGCTACGGGGGTTTGAGGCACGAG. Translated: CASSYGGLRHE. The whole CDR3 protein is CASSYGGLRHEQYF.

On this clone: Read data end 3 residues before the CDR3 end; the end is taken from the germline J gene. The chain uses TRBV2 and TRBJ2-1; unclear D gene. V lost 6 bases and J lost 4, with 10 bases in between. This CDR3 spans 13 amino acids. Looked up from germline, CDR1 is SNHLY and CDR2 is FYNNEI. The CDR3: CASRLPEYNEQFF. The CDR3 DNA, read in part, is TGTGCCAGCAGACTCCCCGAATACAATGAG.